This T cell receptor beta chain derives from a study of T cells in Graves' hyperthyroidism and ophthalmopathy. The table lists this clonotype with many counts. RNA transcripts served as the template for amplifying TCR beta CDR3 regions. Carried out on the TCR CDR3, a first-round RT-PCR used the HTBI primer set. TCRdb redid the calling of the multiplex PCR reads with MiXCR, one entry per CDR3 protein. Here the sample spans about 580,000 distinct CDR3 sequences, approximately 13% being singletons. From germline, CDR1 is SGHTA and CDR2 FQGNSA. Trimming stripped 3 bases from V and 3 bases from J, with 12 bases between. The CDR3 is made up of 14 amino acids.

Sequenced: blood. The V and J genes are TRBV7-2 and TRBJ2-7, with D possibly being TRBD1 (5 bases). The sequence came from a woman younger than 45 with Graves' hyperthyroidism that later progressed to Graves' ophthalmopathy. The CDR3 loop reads CASSFTTAVYEQYF. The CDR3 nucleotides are TGTGCCAGCAGCTTTACGACAGCAGTCTACGAGCAGTACTTC.